Listed below are T cell receptor beta chains from one sample, sequenced in a study of blood T cell repertoires in COVID-19. Clones were sequenced by immunoSEQ multiplex PCR, and TCRdb holds only the in-frame ones, with some missing. The sample consists of 160,000 or so clones, about 80% of them appearing once. The sequencing sample was made of peripheral blood. These receptors were obtained from a man aged 55-75 years with acute or convalescent COVID-19. CDR3s include the opening cysteine and the closing phenylalanine or tryptophan. A D gene is named only where the DNA matches it firmly. The size field is filled for only some rows; it gives once, few, many or a size class.

once	TRBV7-3	TRBD1	TRBJ2-2	CASSLDRDVTGELFF	TGTGCCAGCAGCCTTGACAGGGATGTCACCGGGGAGCTGTTTTTT
.	TRBV19	TRBD1	TRBJ1-4	CASRDRGEKLFF	TGTGCCAGCCGCGACAGGGGTGAAAAACTGTTTTTT
.	TRBV7-6	.	TRBJ2-2	CASSLYLRAGGASGELFF	TGTGCCAGCAGCTTATATCTAAGGGCGGGTGGTGCATCCGGGGAGCTGTTTTTT
.	TRBV7-9	.	TRBJ1-1	CASSPRGTAREAFF	TGTGCCAGCAGCCCCCGGGGGACTGCGCGCGAAGCTTTCTTT
few	TRBV29-1	TRBD1	TRBJ1-1	CSVTWTGGTEAFF	TGCAGCGTAACTTGGACAGGGGGCACTGAAGCTTTCTTT
.	TRBV11-2	TRBD1	TRBJ1-6	CASSPTGAYNSPLHF	TGTGCCAGCAGCCCGACAGGGGCCTATAATTCACCCCTCCACTTT
.	TRBV5-5	.	TRBJ1-6	CASSLVRDISNSPLHF	TGTGCCAGCAGCTTGGTGAGGGACATATCAAATTCACCCCTCCACTTT
once	TRBV28	TRBD1	TRBJ2-7	CASTSVGSGTGYEQYF	TGTGCCAGCACCTCCGTAGGCTCCGGGACAGGGTACGAGCAGTACTTC
.	TRBV27	TRBD2	TRBJ2-3	CASSLKAGVSTDTQYF	TGTGCCAGCAGTTTAAAGGCGGGAGTTAGCACAGATACGCAGTATTTT
.	TRBV3-1/TRBV3-2	TRBD1	TRBJ1-5	CASSQAGQGYQPQHF	TGTGCCAGCAGCCAAGCGGGACAGGGCTATCAGCCCCAGCATTTT
.	TRBV7-2	TRBD2	TRBJ2-2	CASSPGTSGRPGELFF	TGTGCCAGCAGCCCTGGGACTAGCGGGAGACCCGGGGAGCTGTTTTTT
.	TRBV7-9	.	TRBJ2-2	CASSSSPTGTGELFF	TGTGCCAGCAGTAGTAGCCCCACAGGGACCGGGGAGCTGTTTTTT
.	TRBV7-7	.	TRBJ2-5	CASSLAGGPLETQYF	TGTGCCAGCAGCTTAGCGGGGGGGCCGTTAGAGACCCAGTACTTC
.	TRBV19	.	TRBJ2-2	CASTLSTGGAGELFF	TGTGCCAGTACCCTTTCAACAGGGGGGGCCGGGGAGCTGTTTTTT
.	TRBV9	.	TRBJ1-3	CASSVRGSSGNTIYF	TGTGCCAGCAGCGTAAGGGGTTCCTCTGGAAACACCATATATTTT
.	TRBV2	TRBD1	TRBJ2-7	CAGTQDRQGREQYF	TGTGCCGGTACACAAGACCGACAGGGTCGCGAGCAGTACTTC
.	TRBV4-1	TRBD2	TRBJ2-5	CASSQIGLAKETQYF	TGCGCCAGCAGCCAGATCGGACTAGCGAAAGAGACCCAGTACTTC
few	TRBV6-2/TRBV6-3	TRBD2	TRBJ2-1	CASSLRGAMGEQFF	TGTGCCAGCAGTCTGCGGGGGGCAATGGGTGAGCAGTTCTTC
.	TRBV2	.	TRBJ1-1	CASSGEGRTEAFF	TGTGCCAGCTCGGGTGAGGGTAGGACTGAAGCTTTCTTT
.	TRBV20-1	TRBD1	TRBJ2-5	CSASDRQGVETQYF	TGCAGTGCTAGTGATAGACAGGGGGTGGAGACCCAGTACTTC
.	TRBV18	TRBD1	TRBJ2-1	CASSPLQGAWEQFF	TGTGCCAGCTCACCACTACAGGGGGCATGGGAGCAGTTCTTC
.	TRBV6-5	.	TRBJ1-2	CASSYSSGPRGYTF	TGTGCCAGCAGTTACTCGTCAGGGCCCCGTGGCTACACCTTC
.	TRBV3-1/TRBV3-2	TRBD1	TRBJ1-2	CASSQERTGGSYGYTF	TGTGCCAGCAGCCAAGAAAGGACAGGGGGCTCCTATGGCTACACCTTC
.	TRBV2	TRBD1	TRBJ1-2	CASRPGTANYGYTF	TGTGCCAGCAGGCCGGGGACAGCTAACTATGGCTACACCTTC
few	TRBV6-5	TRBD1	TRBJ1-1	CASRRQGKAFF	TGTGCCAGCAGACGACAGGGTAAAGCTTTCTTT
.	TRBV5-1	TRBD1	TRBJ1-2	CASSFTGGANYGYTF	TGCGCCAGCAGCTTCACAGGGGGAGCTAACTATGGCTACACCTTC
.	TRBV6-1	.	TRBJ2-7	CASSEAPGSPYEQYF	TGTGCCAGCAGTGAAGCGCCAGGGTCCCCCTACGAGCAGTACTTC
.	TRBV18	TRBD1	TRBJ1-1	CASSPLETGGYTEAFF	TGTGCCAGCTCACCATTGGAGACAGGGGGTTACACTGAAGCTTTCTTT
.	TRBV11-3	.	TRBJ2-2	CASSFTGRGTGELFF	TGTGCCAGCAGCTTTACAGGGAGGGGGACCGGGGAGCTGTTTTTT
.	TRBV15	.	TRBJ2-2	CATSRGRTGELFF	TGTGCCACCAGCAGAGGGAGGACCGGGGAGCTGTTTTTT
.	TRBV7-9	.	TRBJ2-1	CASSFEAGDLNEQFF	TGTGCCAGCAGCTTTGAAGCGGGTGATCTCAATGAGCAGTTCTTC
once	TRBV5-1	.	TRBJ1-2	CASTPGTFDYGYTF	TGCGCCAGCACTCCGGGGACTTTCGACTATGGCTACACCTTC
few	TRBV5-1	TRBD1	TRBJ1-6	CASSPDRGSPLHF	TGCGCCAGCAGCCCGGACAGGGGATCACCCCTCCACTTT
few	TRBV27	TRBD1	TRBJ1-6	CASSSPGTGISPLHF	TGTGCCAGCAGTTCGCCCGGGACAGGGATTTCACCCCTCCACTTT
.	TRBV29-1	.	TRBJ2-7	CSVERAGVYEQYF	TGCAGCGTTGAAAGGGCCGGGGTATACGAGCAGTACTTC
.	TRBV30	TRBD1	TRBJ2-6	CACDRVRANVLTF	TGTGCCTGCGACAGGGTTCGGGCCAACGTCCTGACTTTC
.	TRBV6-5	TRBD2	TRBJ2-7	CASSPGTSGRHEQYF	TGTGCCAGCAGCCCCGGGACTAGCGGGAGACACGAGCAGTACTTC
once	TRBV2	.	TRBJ1-5	CASSKQTGNSNQPQHF	TGTGCCAGCAGCAAACAGACAGGAAATAGCAATCAGCCCCAGCATTTT
.	TRBV10-3	TRBD1	TRBJ2-5	CAISESLGQGAIGETQYF	TGTGCCATCAGTGAGTCCTTAGGACAGGGGGCCATAGGAGAGACCCAGTACTTC
few	TRBV7-3	TRBD2	TRBJ2-1	CASSPGGAYNEQFF	TGTGCCAGCAGCCCGGGAGGGGCCTACAATGAGCAGTTCTTC
.	TRBV6-2/TRBV6-3	.	TRBJ1-2	CASSIYNYGYTF	TGTGCCAGCAGTATCTATAACTATGGCTACACCTTC
.	TRBV9	TRBD2	TRBJ2-5	CASSVALAGGATQETQYF	TGTGCCAGCAGCGTAGCTCTAGCGGGGGGCGCCACCCAAGAGACCCAGTACTTC
.	TRBV6-2/TRBV6-3	TRBD2	TRBJ2-1	CASSTGGTEQFF	TGTGCCAGCAGCACGGGGGGGACTGAGCAGTTCTTC
.	TRBV9	.	TRBJ1-1	CASSAGGILGTEAFF	TGTGCCAGCAGCGCGGGGGGGATATTGGGGACTGAAGCTTTCTTT